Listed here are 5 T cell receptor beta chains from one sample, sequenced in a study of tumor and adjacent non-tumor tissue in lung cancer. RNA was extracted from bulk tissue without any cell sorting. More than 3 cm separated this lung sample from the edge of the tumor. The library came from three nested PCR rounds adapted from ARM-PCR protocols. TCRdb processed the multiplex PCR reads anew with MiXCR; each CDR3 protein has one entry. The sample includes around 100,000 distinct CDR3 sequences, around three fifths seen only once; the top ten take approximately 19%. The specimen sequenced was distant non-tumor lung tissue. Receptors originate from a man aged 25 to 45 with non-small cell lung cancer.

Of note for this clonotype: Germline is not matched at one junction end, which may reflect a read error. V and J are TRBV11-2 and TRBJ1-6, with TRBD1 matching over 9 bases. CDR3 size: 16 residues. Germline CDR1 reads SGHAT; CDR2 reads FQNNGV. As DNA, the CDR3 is TGTGCCAGCAGCTTGAGCTCCGGGACAGGGAATTCAACCCTCCACTTT. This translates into CASSLSSGTGNSTLHF.

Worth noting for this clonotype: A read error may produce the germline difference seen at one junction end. This CDR3 reads CVSSTFLTGVAYQETQYF. CDR3 nucleotide sequence: TGTGTCAGCAGTACGTTTCTAACAGGGGTAGCGTACCAAGAGACCCAGTACTTC. The chain recombines TRBV6-5 with TRBJ2-5, with 7 bases aligning to TRBD1. Germline V gene sequence: CDR1 MNHEY, CDR2 SVGAGI. The CDR3 sequence is 18 residues long.

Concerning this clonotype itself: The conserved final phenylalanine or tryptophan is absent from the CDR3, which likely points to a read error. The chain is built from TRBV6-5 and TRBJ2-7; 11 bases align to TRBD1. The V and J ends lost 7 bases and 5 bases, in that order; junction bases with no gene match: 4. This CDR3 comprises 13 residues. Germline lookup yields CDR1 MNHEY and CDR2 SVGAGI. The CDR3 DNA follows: TGTGCCAGCATTGGGGACAGGGGGGACGAGCAGTACCTC. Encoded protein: CASIGDRGDEQYL.

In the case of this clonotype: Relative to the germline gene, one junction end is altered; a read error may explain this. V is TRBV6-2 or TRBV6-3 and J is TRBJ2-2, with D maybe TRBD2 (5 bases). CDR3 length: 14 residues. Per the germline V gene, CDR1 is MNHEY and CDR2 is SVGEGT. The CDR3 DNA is TGTGCCAGCAGCTCCCAGGACCACACCGGGGAGTTGTTTTTT. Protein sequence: CASSSQDHTGELFF.

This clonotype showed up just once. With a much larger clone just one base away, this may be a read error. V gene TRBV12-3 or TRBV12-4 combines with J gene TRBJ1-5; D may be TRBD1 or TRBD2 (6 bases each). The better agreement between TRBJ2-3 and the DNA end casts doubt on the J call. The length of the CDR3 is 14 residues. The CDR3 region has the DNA TGTGCCAGCAGTGGAGGGGGTGGCAATCAGCCCCAGTATTTT. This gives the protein CASSGGGGNQPQYF.